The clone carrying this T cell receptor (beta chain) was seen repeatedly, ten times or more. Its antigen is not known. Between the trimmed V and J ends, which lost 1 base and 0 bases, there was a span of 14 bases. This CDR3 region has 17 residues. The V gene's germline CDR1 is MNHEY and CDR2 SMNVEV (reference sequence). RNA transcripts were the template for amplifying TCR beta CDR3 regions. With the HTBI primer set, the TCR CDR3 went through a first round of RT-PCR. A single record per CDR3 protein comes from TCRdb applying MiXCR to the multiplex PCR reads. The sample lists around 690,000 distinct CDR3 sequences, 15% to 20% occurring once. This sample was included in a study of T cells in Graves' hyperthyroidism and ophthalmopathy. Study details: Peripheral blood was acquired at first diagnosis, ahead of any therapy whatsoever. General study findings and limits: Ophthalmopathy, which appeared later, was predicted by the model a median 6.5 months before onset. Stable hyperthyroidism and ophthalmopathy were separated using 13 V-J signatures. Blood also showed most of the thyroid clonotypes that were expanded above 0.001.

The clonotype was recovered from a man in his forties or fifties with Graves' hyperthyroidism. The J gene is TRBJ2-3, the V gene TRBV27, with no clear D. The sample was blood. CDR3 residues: CASSLWALQSSTDTQYF. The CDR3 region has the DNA TGTGCCAGCAGTTTATGGGCCCTCCAGTCTAGCACAGATACGCAGTATTTT.